One sample yielded the 32 T cell receptor beta chains listed below, sequenced in a study of blood T cell repertoires in COVID-19. Assay: immunoSEQ multiplex PCR; the TCRdb copy retains only in-frame clones and omits some. The table has 250,000 to 350,000 clones, approximately 86% seen once. Sequencing used peripheral blood. The receptor source for this set is a human donor with COVID-19, enrolled during active disease. The donor label of this sample is uncertain.

This clone was seen once. The chain has TRBV27 and TRBJ2-1; D may be TRBD2 (6 bases). This CDR3 comprises 15 residues. V was cut by 3 bases and J by 3 bases, with 12 bases left in between. CDR1 and CDR2 (germline): MNHEY, SMNVEV (reference sequence). CDR3 loop: CASSFHGSFYNEQFF. As DNA, the CDR3 is TGTGCCAGCAGTTTTCACGGGAGCTTCTACAATGAGCAGTTCTTC.

The chain carries TRBV28 and TRBJ1-4, with D unclear. The CDR3 length is 14 residues. V dropped 5 bases and J dropped 10 bases, with 17 bases sitting between them. Germline CDR1 reads MDHEN; CDR2 reads SYDVKM. DNA of the CDR3: TGTGCCAGCAGTACGAAGGAGGGTTTGGTAAAACTGTTTTTT. This encodes CASSTKEGLVKLFF.

V and J are TRBV19 and TRBJ2-1; D is unresolved. V was trimmed by 6 bases and J by 5 bases, leaving 8 bases between them. This CDR3 comprises 12 residues. The germline gives CDR1 LNHDA, CDR2 SQIVND (reference sequence). The CDR3 coding sequence is TGTGCCAGTAGAGCAAGCAACAATGAGCAGTTCTTC. As protein: CASRASNNEQFF.

This clone was observed a handful of times. J is TRBJ1-2 and V is TRBV7-2; TRBD1 matches at 10 bases. Unmatched junction bases numbered 9, after V lost 6 bases and J lost 8 bases. This CDR3 comprises 14 residues. In germline, CDR1 is SGHTA, CDR2 FQGNSA. CDR3 nucleotide sequence: TGTGCCAGCAGTTCCGGGACAGGGGCTGGCGGCTACACCTTC. Its translation is CASSSGTGAGGYTF.

The rearrangement joins TRBV10-3 to TRBJ1-2; no firm D call. The germline V gene has CDR1 ENHRY and CDR2 SYGVKD. The CDR3 has 13 residues. V lost 6 bases and J lost 4, with 12 bases in between. This chain's CDR3 is CAISEGSVYGYTF. CDR3 DNA: TGTGCCATCAGCGAGGGCAGCGTCTATGGCTACACCTTC.

The V gene is TRBV2, the J gene TRBJ2-7; TRBD1 matches at 10 bases. Trimming at V came to 6 bases and at J to 7 bases, leaving 6 bases not matched to a gene. The CDR3 length is 13 residues. Germline CDR1 is SNHLY and CDR2 is FYNNEI. CDR3 region: CASSATGGIEQYF. CDR3 bases: TGTGCCAGCAGCGCGACAGGGGGCATTGAGCAGTACTTC.

V and J are TRBV6-5 and TRBJ1-3; possible D gene TRBD1, 6 bases. Between the trimmed V and J ends, which lost 6 bases and 1 base, there was a span of 10 bases. This CDR3 is 14 amino acids long. Looked up from germline, CDR1 is MNHEY and CDR2 is SVGAGI. The CDR3 is CASRDSTSGNTIYF. CDR3 sequence (DNA): TGTGCCAGCAGGGACAGTACGTCTGGAAACACCATATATTTT.

The chain couples TRBV7-3 to TRBJ1-1, with D possibly TRBD1 on 5 matching bases. The V end was cut by 5 bases, the J end by 5 bases, with 15 bases between. Germline CDR1 and CDR2: SGHTA and FQGTGA. The CDR3 is 14 amino acids. CDR3 bases: TGTGCCAGCAGCCCCCACAAGGGGCGGACTGAAGCTTTCTTT. It specifies CASSPHKGRTEAFF.

CDR3 sequence: CASSIEGQGASQPQHF. The CDR3 coding sequence is TGTGCCAGTAGTATAGAAGGGCAGGGGGCGAGTCAGCCCCAGCATTTT. The gene calls are TRBV19 and TRBJ1-5; 8 nucleotides agree with TRBD1. Trimming cost V 0 bases and J 6 bases; bases outside gene matches: 7. This CDR3 is built from 16 residues. Germline lookup yields CDR1 LNHDA and CDR2 SQIVND (reference sequence).

This clone has a handful of counts. This specimen includes other DNA sequences encoding the same CDR3. The rearrangement joins TRBV5-1 to TRBJ1-3; 12 bases line up with TRBD1. Germline trimming cut 4 bases from V and 1 base from J; bases unmatched to any gene: 6. The CDR3 is 17 amino acids. CDR1 is SGHRS and CDR2 is YFSETQ in the germline V gene. CDR3 DNA sequence: TGCGCCAGCAGCCCTCGGGGACAGGGGGCGTCTGGAAACACCATATATTTT. The encoded protein is CASSPRGQGASGNTIYF.

This chain joins TRBV15 and TRBJ1-6, with D perhaps TRBD1 (5 bases). Germline-derived CDR1 and CDR2 are LNHNV and YYDKDF (reference sequence). Trimming removed 0 bases from V and 12 bases from J, with 15 bases in between. The CDR3 is 15 residues long. CDR3 residues: CATSRDGLGRGPLHF. CDR3 nucleotides: TGTGCCACCAGCAGAGATGGCCTGGGAAGGGGACCCCTCCACTTT.

This clone was seen more than once but under ten times. J is TRBJ2-1 and V is TRBV27; TRBD2 matches 14 bases. Germline assignment: CDR1 MNHEY and CDR2 SMNVEV (reference sequence). V was pared by 4 bases and J by 4 bases, with 6 bases of the junction left unmatched. CDR3 size: 17 residues. The CDR3, as DNA: TGTGCCAGCAGTTCCCCGGGACTAGCGGGAGCTTACAATGAGCAGTTCTTC. Its translation: CASSSPGLAGAYNEQFF.

This clone has just one count. The V call is TRBV10-1, the J call TRBJ2-1; 13 nucleotides align to TRBD2. CDR3 length: 17 residues. CDR1 and CDR2 (germline): WNHNN, SYGVQD (reference sequence). The J segment lost 5 bases and the V segment lost 2 bases, leaving 6 bases of the junction unmatched. CDR3 nucleotide sequence: TGCGCCAGCAGTGAGATCTCCGGGACTAGCGGGAACAATGAGCAGTTCTTC. Translated, it gives CASSEISGTSGNNEQFF.

V usage is TRBV9 and J usage is TRBJ2-7, with TRBD1 identical over 7 bases. V lost 0 bases, J lost 3 bases, and 3 bases stayed unmatched. The CDR3 has 14 residues. Germline V gives CDR1 SGDLS, CDR2 YYNGEE. CDR3 nucleotide sequence: TGTGCCAGCAGCGTAGGGGACAGTGGCTACGAGCAGTACTTC. Translated: CASSVGDSGYEQYF.

This clone was seen only a few times. V gene TRBV15 combines with J gene TRBJ1-2; TRBD1 matches 8 bases. The CDR3 runs 17 residues. Germline V gene data show CDR1 as LNHNV and CDR2 as YYDKDF (reference sequence). The junction had 14 bases not matched to a gene; V was cut back by 3 bases and J by 5 bases. Written as DNA, the CDR3 is TGTGCCACCAGCAGTCAGCTGCAGGGGGCGAGCGTTTATGGCTACACCTTC. Translation: CATSSQLQGASVYGYTF.

This chain uses TRBV7-8 with TRBJ2-1; 13 positions agree with TRBD2. Germline CDR1 reads SGHVS; CDR2 reads FQNEAQ. Losses at the gene ends were 7 bases for V and 10 bases for J; bases not matched to a gene: 25. The CDR3 spans 20 residues. The CDR3, as DNA: TGTGCCAGCATATTCACGGGAAGGGGCGGAGGACTAGCGGGAGTCTTGGAGCAGTTCTTC. It yields the protein CASIFTGRGGGLAGVLEQFF.

The chain joins TRBV3-1 (or the pseudogene TRBV3-2) to TRBJ1-1; D unclear. In germline, CDR1 is LGHDT, CDR2 YNNKEL (reference sequence). This CDR3 is built from 16 residues. The V gene lost 1 base and the J gene lost 0 bases, with 12 bases spanning the gap. Here the CDR3 reads CASSQGRTGMNTEAFF. The CDR3 nucleotides read TGTGCCAGCAGCCAAGGGAGGACGGGGATGAACACTGAAGCTTTCTTT.

The chain uses TRBV4-3 and TRBJ1-4, with D possibly TRBD1 on 5 matching bases. Trimming pared 0 bases from V and 8 bases from J, leaving 16 bases between. Looked up from germline, CDR1 is LGHNA and CDR2 is YSLEER. This CDR3 comprises 16 residues. The CDR3 spells CASSQDRAAGGEKLFF. Here the CDR3 DNA reads TGCGCCAGCAGCCAAGATCGGGCCGCGGGGGGGGAAAAACTGTTTTTT.

The chain is built from TRBV5-1 and TRBJ1-3; D unclear. There are 12 residues in the CDR3. Germline V gives CDR1 SGHRS, CDR2 YFSETQ. The V end lost 6 bases, the J end lost 2 bases, and 6 bases lay between the germline ends. The CDR3 nucleotides read TGCGCCAGCAAGGAGCCTGGAAACACCATATATTTT. This codes for CASKEPGNTIYF.

The chain has TRBV3-1 (or the pseudogene TRBV3-2) and TRBJ2-1, with TRBD1 matching 8 bases. Germline assignment: CDR1 LGHDT and CDR2 YNNKEL (reference sequence). V shed 1 base, J shed 3 bases, and the junction held 2 bases outside the gene matches. The length of the CDR3 is 15 residues. The CDR3 is CASSQAGGLYNEQFF. For the CDR3, the DNA is TGTGCCAGCAGCCAAGCAGGGGGCCTCTACAATGAGCAGTTCTTC.

The rearrangement joins TRBV28 to TRBJ1-5, with D unresolved. The CDR3 totals 15 residues. V was trimmed by 10 bases and J by 0 bases, leaving 16 bases between them. Germline assignment: CDR1 MDHEN and CDR2 SYDVKM. CDR3 in DNA: TGTGCCACCAAGTTGTTTCGGTATAGCAATCAGCCCCAGCATTTT. Protein product: CATKLFRYSNQPQHF.

This chain uses TRBV3-1 (or the pseudogene TRBV3-2) with TRBJ2-2; D gene ambiguous. The germline CDR1 and CDR2 sequences are LGHDT and YNNKEL (reference sequence). Deletions cut 2 bases from V and 6 bases from J, with 7 bases between. The CDR3 loop spans 13 amino acids. DNA for the CDR3: TGTGCCAGCAGCCAAACGGTAGCCGGGGAGCTGTTTTTT. This translates into CASSQTVAGELFF.

CDR3 sequence: CASSLTRTGAYEQYF. The CDR3, as DNA: TGTGCCAGCAGCTTAACTCGGACAGGGGCCTACGAGCAGTACTTC. This chain joins TRBV7-3 and TRBJ2-7; 9 bases line up with TRBD1. CDR1 is SGHTA and CDR2 is FQGTGA in the germline V gene. With 0 bases clipped from V and 2 bases from J, the junction kept 2 bases outside the gene matches. There are 15 residues in the CDR3.

This clone was seen a single time. This chain uses TRBV20-1 with TRBJ2-5, with 9 bases aligning to TRBD1. The CDR3 runs to 13 residues. Germline V gene data show CDR1 as DFQATT and CDR2 as SNEGSKA (reference sequence). V was pared by 3 bases and J by 4 bases, with 3 bases of the junction left unmatched. This chain's CDR3 is CSASGQGIETQYF. CDR3 DNA: TGCAGTGCTAGTGGACAGGGGATAGAGACCCAGTACTTC.

V usage is TRBV18 and J usage is TRBJ2-1, with 11 bases that match TRBD1. CDR3 length equals 16 residues. CDR1 and CDR2 from the germline V gene are KGHSH and LQKENI. V lost 1 base and J lost 7; bases outside the gene matches: 6. The CDR3 region has the DNA TGTGCCAGCTCACCACTGGGACAGGGGGATTTAAATGAGCAGTTCTTC. This encodes CASSPLGQGDLNEQFF.

The genes are TRBV19 and TRBJ1-1; D is unresolved. Trimming left V 5 bases short and J 1 base short, with 8 bases between. The CDR3 is 13 residues long. Germline V gene sequence: CDR1 LNHDA, CDR2 SQIVND (reference sequence). The CDR3 loop is CASSSRQNTEAFF. CDR3 nucleotide sequence: TGTGCCAGTAGTTCCCGACAGAACACTGAAGCTTTCTTT.

V is TRBV19 and J is TRBJ1-1; D is unresolved. Germline V gene lookup returns CDR1 LNHDA and CDR2 SQIVND (reference sequence). V lost 5 bases to trimming and J lost 5 bases, with 18 bases between them. The CDR3 contains 15 residues. DNA for the CDR3: TGTGCCAGTAGTCCTTTACAAGACCTCGGGACTGAAGCTTTCTTT. As protein: CASSPLQDLGTEAFF. Supplemented by reference TRBV19 and TRBJ1-1, the full variable domain reads DGGITQSPKYLFRKEGQNVTLSCEQNLNHDAMYWYRQDPGQGLRLIYYSQIVNDFQKGDIAEGYSVSREKKESFPLTVTSAQKNPTAFYLCASSPLQDLGTEAFFGQGTRLTVV.

The chain couples TRBV5-1 to TRBJ1-5; D uncertain. The CDR3 runs 13 residues. Per germline, CDR1 SGHRS and CDR2 YFSETQ. Trimming pared 4 bases from V and 2 bases from J, leaving 7 bases between. DNA of the CDR3: TGCGCCAGCAGCCCGGTGGGCAATCAGCCCCAGCATTTT. This sequence encodes CASSPVGNQPQHF.

The rearrangement links TRBV28 to TRBJ2-3; D perhaps matches TRBD2 (6 bases). CDR1 is MDHEN, CDR2 SYDVKM, per germline. The V gene lost 6 bases and the J gene lost 3 bases, with 10 bases spanning the gap. CDR3 length: 13 residues. The CDR3 DNA reads TGTGCCAGCAGGGCAGGAGGGACAGATACGCAGTATTTT. Its protein product is CASRAGGTDTQYF.

This clone was seen once. The chain is built from TRBV20-1 and TRBJ2-5, with TRBD1 matching 8 bases. The V gene's germline CDR1 is DFQATT and CDR2 SNEGSKA (reference sequence). The V gene end was trimmed by 3 bases and the J gene end by 12 bases; junction bases not matched to a gene: 9. This CDR3 region has 12 residues. CDR3 loop: CSASNPGGREYF. CDR3 nucleotide sequence: TGCAGTGCTAGTAATCCAGGGGGCCGTGAGTACTTC.

The chain joins TRBV15 to TRBJ1-6; D is ambiguous. This CDR3 is built from 15 residues. V was cut by 0 bases and J by 7 bases, with 10 bases left in between. Germline V gene sequence: CDR1 LNHNV, CDR2 YYDKDF (reference sequence). The CDR3: CATSRDTGYNSPLHF. The CDR3 DNA is TGTGCCACCAGCAGAGATACGGGGTACAATTCACCCCTCCACTTT. Looking up the rest from reference TRBV15 and TRBJ1-6 gives the full variable domain: DAMVIQNPRYQVTQFGKPVTLSCSQTLNHNVMYWYQQKSSQAPKLLFHYYDKDFNNEADTPDNFQSRRPNTSFCFLDIRSPGLGDTAMYLCATSRDTGYNSPLHFGNGTRLTVT.

This sequence joins TRBV28 and TRBJ2-1; 8 bases are shared with TRBD2. Germline V gene sequence: CDR1 MDHEN, CDR2 SYDVKM. The CDR3 has 15 amino acids. The J segment lost 3 bases and the V segment lost 3 bases, leaving 4 bases of the junction unmatched. In nucleotides, the CDR3 is TGTGCCAGCAGTTTGTGGAGCGGGAGCTACAATGAGCAGTTCTTC. Translated, it gives CASSLWSGSYNEQFF.